This T cell receptor (beta chain) was profiled in a study of cytomegalovirus exposure and HLA in healthy donors. Both 60 Vbeta primers and 13 Jbeta primers went into the PCR. Method: immunoSEQ multiplex PCR; TCRdb's copy keeps in-frame clones and lacks some. The sample records about 120,000 clones, roughly 80% being singletons. The CDR3 runs 17 residues. Trimming left V 3 bases short and J 0 bases short, with 17 bases between. Germline-derived CDR1 and CDR2 are MGHRA and YSYEKL. The J gene is TRBJ1-1, the V gene TRBV4-1; a weak D match, TRBD1 (6 bases). Sequencing used PBMCs. This clonotype was sampled from a man aged 55 to 70 in good health and CMV-seropositive. CDR3 nucleotide sequence: TGCGCCAGCAGCCATGCAGGGGAGAGGGGAGTGAACACTGAAGCTTTCTTT. This encodes CASSHAGERGVNTEAFF.